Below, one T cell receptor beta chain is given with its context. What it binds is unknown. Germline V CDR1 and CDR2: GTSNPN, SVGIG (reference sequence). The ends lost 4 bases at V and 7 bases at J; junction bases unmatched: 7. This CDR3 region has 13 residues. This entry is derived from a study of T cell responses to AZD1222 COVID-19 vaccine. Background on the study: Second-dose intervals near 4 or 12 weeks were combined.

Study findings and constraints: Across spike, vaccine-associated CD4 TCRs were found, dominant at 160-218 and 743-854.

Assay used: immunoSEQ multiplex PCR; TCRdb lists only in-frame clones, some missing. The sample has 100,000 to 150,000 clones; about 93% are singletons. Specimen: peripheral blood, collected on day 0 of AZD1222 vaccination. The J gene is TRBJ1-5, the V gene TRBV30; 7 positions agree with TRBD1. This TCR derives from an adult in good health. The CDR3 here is CAWNRGSGQPQHF. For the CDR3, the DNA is TGTGCCTGGAACAGGGGTTCGGGACAGCCCCAGCATTTT.